The 5 T cell receptor beta chains in this list originate from one sample, sequenced in a study of T cell responses to AZD1222 COVID-19 vaccine. The assay was immunoSEQ multiplex PCR, and TCRdb's table has in-frame clones only and misses some. The repertoire holds 150,000 to 200,000 clones, with around 90% as singletons. This specimen consisted of peripheral blood, obtained on day 0 of AZD1222 vaccination. The receptor set was obtained from an adult in good health.

This chain links TRBV27 with TRBJ2-7; D remains unclear. V was trimmed by 7 bases and J by 3 bases, leaving 13 bases between them. Germline V gene lookup returns CDR1 MNHEY and CDR2 SMNVEV (reference sequence). The length of the CDR3 is 13 residues. The CDR3 DNA is TGTGCCAGCAATTATTTTACCGGCTACGAGCAGTACTTC. This translates into CASNYFTGYEQYF.

The chain links TRBV6-6 to TRBJ1-5; D remains ambiguous. V was pared by 2 bases and J by 1 base, with 6 bases between. The CDR3 sequence is 14 residues long. Germline assignment: CDR1 MNHNY and CDR2 SVGAGI (reference sequence). This CDR3 is CASSYGQSNQPQHF. CDR3 bases: TGTGCCAGCAGTTACGGGCAGAGCAATCAGCCCCAGCATTTT.

This chain connects TRBV7-4 to TRBJ1-5; D might be TRBD1 (5 bases). Germline V gene lookup returns CDR1 SGHVT and CDR2 SQSDAQ. V dropped 7 bases and J dropped 0 bases, with 13 bases sitting between them. CDR3 length: 15 amino acids. The DNA for the CDR3 is TGTGCCAGCACCTCGGGGGGGTATAGCAATCAGCCCCAGCATTTT. Translation gives CASTSGGYSNQPQHF.

V is TRBV11-2 and J is TRBJ2-1, with 9 bases lining up with TRBD2. This CDR3 spans 14 amino acids. Germline CDR1 SGHAT, CDR2 FQNNGV. Trimming at V came to 3 bases and at J to 6 bases, leaving 3 bases not matched to a gene. CDR3 sequence (DNA): TGTGCCAGCAGCTTCTTAGCGGGAGCCAATGAGCAGTTCTTC. Translated, it gives CASSFLAGANEQFF.

This clone was detected only a few times. V is TRBV5-4 and J is TRBJ2-1; D uncertain. Looked up from germline, CDR1 is SGHNT and CDR2 is YYREEE (reference sequence). Trimming left V 2 bases short and J 1 base short, with 10 bases between. CDR3 length: 15 residues. This CDR3 reads CASSFRPASYNEQFF. The CDR3 region has the DNA TGTGCCAGCAGCTTCCGACCCGCTTCCTACAATGAGCAGTTCTTC.